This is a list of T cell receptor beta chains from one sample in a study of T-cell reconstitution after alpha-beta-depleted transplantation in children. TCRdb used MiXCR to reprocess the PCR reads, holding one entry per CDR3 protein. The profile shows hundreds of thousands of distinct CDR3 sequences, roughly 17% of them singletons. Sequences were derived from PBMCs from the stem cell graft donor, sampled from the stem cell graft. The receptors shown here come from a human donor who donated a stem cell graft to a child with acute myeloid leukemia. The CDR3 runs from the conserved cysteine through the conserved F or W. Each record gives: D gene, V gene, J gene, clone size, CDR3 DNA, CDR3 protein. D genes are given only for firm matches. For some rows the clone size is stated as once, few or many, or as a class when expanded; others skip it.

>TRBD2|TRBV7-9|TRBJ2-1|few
TGTGCCAGCAGCTTAGGTTCCAGCGGGGGTTTCCATGAGCAGTTCTTC
CASSLGSSGGFHEQFF
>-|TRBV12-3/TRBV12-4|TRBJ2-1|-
TGTGCCAGCAGTTCGAGCTATTCGTACAATGAGCAGTTCTTC
CASSSSYSYNEQFF
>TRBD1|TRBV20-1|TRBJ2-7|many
TGCAGTGCTAGAGATCAGGGGGCCCCCTATATCGAGCAGTACTTC
CSARDQGAPYIEQYF
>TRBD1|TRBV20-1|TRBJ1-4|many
TGCAGCGCCCCAGCAGGGGGTCGAGAAAAACTGTTTTTT
CSAPAGGREKLFF
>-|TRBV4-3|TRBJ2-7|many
TGCGCCAGCAGCCAAGATAGAACTAATGGGCAGTACTTC
CASSQDRTNGQYF
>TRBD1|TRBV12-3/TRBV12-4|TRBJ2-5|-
TGTGCCAGCAGTTTAGTACAGGGGGCCGTTGAGACCCAGTACTTC
CASSLVQGAVETQYF
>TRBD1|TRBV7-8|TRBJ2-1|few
TGTGCCAGCAGCTTAGGTCGGGCAGGGGGTGAGCAGTTCTTC
CASSLGRAGGEQFF
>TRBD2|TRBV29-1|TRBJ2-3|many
TGCAGCGTTGGTAATAGCGGGGGGGTGGGGGATACGCAGTATTTT
CSVGNSGGVGDTQYF
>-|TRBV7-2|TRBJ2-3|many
TGTGCCAGCCTACAAGCGCAATCTAGCACAGATACGCAGTATTTT
CASLQAQSSTDTQYF
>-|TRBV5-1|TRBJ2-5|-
TGCGCCAGCAGCTCTTCCACGGGTCGGGTGAGGACCCAGTACTTC
CASSSSTGRVRTQYF
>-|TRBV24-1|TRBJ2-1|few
TGTGCCACCAGTGATTCCCGGAGGGGGGGCTACAATGAGCAGTTCTTC
CATSDSRRGGYNEQFF
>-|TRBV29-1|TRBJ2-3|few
TGCAGCGTTGAAATGGAGCTCTCCGGGGGGCTATTCAGTACAGATACGCAGTATTTT
CSVEMELSGGLFSTDTQYF
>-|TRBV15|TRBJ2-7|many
TGTGCCACCAGCAGAGAGGCTACTTCCTACGAGCAGTACTTC
CATSREATSYEQYF
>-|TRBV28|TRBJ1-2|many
TGTGCCAGCAGTTTTGGAACTAGAGCCTACACCTTC
CASSFGTRAYTF
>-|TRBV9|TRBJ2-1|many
TGTGCCAGCAGCGATAACAATGAGCAGTTCTTC
CASSDNNEQFF
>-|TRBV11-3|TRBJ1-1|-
TGTGCCAGCAGCAACGATTTCACTGAAGCTTTCTTT
CASSNDFTEAFF
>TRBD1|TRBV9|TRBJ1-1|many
TGTGCCAGCAGCGAGCGACAGGGGCCGGACACTGAAGCTTTCTTT
CASSERQGPDTEAFF
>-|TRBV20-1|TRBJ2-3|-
TGCAGTGCTCGCCAGCCACTCACAGATACGCAGTATTTT
CSARQPLTDTQYF
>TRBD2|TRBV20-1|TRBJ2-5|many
TGCAGTGCTAGTTACGCCGGGACTAGTATCCAAGAGACCCAGTACTTC
CSASYAGTSIQETQYF
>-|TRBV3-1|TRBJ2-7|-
TGTGCCAGCAGCCAAGATAGAACAGTCTACGAGCAGTACTTC
CASSQDRTVYEQYF
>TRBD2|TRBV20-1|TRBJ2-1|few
TGCAGTGCCGCGGGGAGCGGGGGTTACAATGAGCAGTTCTTC
CSAAGSGGYNEQFF
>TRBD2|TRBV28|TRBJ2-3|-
TGTGCCAGCAGTCTAGAGCGGGGGGCTAGCACAGATACGCAGTATTTT
CASSLERGASTDTQYF
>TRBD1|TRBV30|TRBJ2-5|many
TGTGCCTGGAGTTTCCGGGACAGTGAAGAGACCCAGTACTTC
CAWSFRDSEETQYF
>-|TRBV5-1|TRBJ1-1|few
TGCGCCAGCAGCTTCGAGGCAGCCGCGAACACTGAAGCTTTCTTT
CASSFEAAANTEAFF
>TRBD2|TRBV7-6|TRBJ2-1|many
TGTGCCAGCAGCCTAGGGCCAGCGGGGGGGAATGAGCAGTTCTTC
CASSLGPAGGNEQFF
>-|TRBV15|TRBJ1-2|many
TGTGCCACAGGGGAGGGGTATGGCTACACCTTC
CATGEGYGYTF
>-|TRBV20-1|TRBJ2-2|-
TGCAGTGCTAGAGACGACAGTGCCGGGGAGCTGTTTTTT
CSARDDSAGELFF
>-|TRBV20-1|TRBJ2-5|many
TGCAGTGCGGGACACAATTATCTAGAGACCCAGTACTTC
CSAGHNYLETQYF
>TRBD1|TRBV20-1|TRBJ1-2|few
TGCAGTGCTAGAGCAGAAGGGACAGGATGGGGCTATGGCTACACCTTC
CSARAEGTGWGYGYTF
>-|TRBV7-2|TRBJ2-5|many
TGTGCCAGCAGCTCCCCAGGTCGGCCAGACCTCTTATTC
CASSSPGRPDLLF
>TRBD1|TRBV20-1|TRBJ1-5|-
TGCAGTGCTAGAGGGGACAGCTTCAATCAGCCCCAGCATTTT
CSARGDSFNQPQHF
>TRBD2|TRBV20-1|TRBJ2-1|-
TGCAGTGCCTATGGACTAGCGGGGGGAAAAGTGAGATCCTACAATGAGCAGTTCTTC
CSAYGLAGGKVRSYNEQFF
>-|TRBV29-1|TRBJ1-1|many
TGCAGCGTATTGCGAAGGGAGGAGAACACTGAAGCTTTCTTT
CSVLRREENTEAFF
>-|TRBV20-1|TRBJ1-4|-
TGCTTCTGGGGCCGGCAGGAGGCGGGGGAAAAACTGTTTTTT
CFWGRQEAGEKLFF
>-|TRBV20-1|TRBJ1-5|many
TGCAGTGCTAGAGCTTGGGGGGAATATGGCAATCAGCCCCAGCATTTT
CSARAWGEYGNQPQHF
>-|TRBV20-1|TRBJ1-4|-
TGCAGTGCTAGACCGGCGGGGAATGAAAAACTGTTTTTT
CSARPAGNEKLFF
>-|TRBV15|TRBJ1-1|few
TGTGCCACCAGCAGAGATGCGGGTGTGAACACTGAAGCTTTCTTT
CATSRDAGVNTEAFF
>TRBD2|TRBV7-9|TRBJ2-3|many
TGTGCCAGCAGCTTGGGACTAGCGGGGACCACAGATACGCAGTATTTT
CASSLGLAGTTDTQYF
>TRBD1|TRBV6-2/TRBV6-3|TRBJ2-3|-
TGTGCCAGCAGTCCCCCGGGACAGGGGGCCACAGATACGCAGTATTTT
CASSPPGQGATDTQYF
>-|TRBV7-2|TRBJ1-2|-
TGTGCCAGCAGCTTAGAAGGCTATAGCTACACCTTC
CASSLEGYSYTF
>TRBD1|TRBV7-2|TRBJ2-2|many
TGTGCCAGCAGCTTTCACAGGGGCCCAGAGGAGCTGTTTTTT
CASSFHRGPEELFF
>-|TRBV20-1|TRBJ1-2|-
TGCAGTGCTGGCGGGGGGAAGATGTCTGGCTACACCTTC
CSAGGGKMSGYTF
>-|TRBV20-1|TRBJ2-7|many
TGCAGTGCTAGCGCCGACAGAGACTACGAGCAGTACTTC
CSASADRDYEQYF
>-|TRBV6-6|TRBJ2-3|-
TGTGCCAGCAGTCACGTCGATACGCAGTATTTT
CASSHVDTQYF
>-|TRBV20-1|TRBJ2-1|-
TGCAGTGTCGTGGGATCTATTATTAATGAGCAGTTCTTC
CSVVGSIINEQFF
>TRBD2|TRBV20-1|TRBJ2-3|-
TGCAGTGCTAGTGGACTAGCGGGGGGCGAGAGCACAGATACGCAGTATTTT
CSASGLAGGESTDTQYF
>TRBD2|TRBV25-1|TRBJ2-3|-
TGTGCCAGCAGTGACCAGGGACTAAGACTGACAGATACGCAGTATTTT
CASSDQGLRLTDTQYF
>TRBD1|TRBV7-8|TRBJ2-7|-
TGTGCCAGCAGCTCAACCCGGGACAGGGCCTACGAGCAGTACTTC
CASSSTRDRAYEQYF
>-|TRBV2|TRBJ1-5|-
TGTGCCAGCAGTGACGGGGATAGCAATCAGCCCCAGCATTTT
CASSDGDSNQPQHF
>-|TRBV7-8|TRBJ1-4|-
TGTGCCAGCAGCGCCCGTGGGGGCATAGAAAAACTGTTTTTT
CASSARGGIEKLFF
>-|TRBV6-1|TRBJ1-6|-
TGTGCCAGTCCCCATAGAATAACAGCGGATTCACCCCTCCACTTT
CASPHRITADSPLHF
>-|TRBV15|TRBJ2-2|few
TGTGCCACCAGCAGAGTGCGCGTTCCCCGACCCGGGGAGCTGTTTTTT
CATSRVRVPRPGELFF
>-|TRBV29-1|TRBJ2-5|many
TGCAGCGTCGTCGACACGGGAGAGACCCAGTACTTC
CSVVDTGETQYF
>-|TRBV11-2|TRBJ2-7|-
TGTGCCAGCAGTTGGGACAACTACGAGCAGTACTTC
CASSWDNYEQYF